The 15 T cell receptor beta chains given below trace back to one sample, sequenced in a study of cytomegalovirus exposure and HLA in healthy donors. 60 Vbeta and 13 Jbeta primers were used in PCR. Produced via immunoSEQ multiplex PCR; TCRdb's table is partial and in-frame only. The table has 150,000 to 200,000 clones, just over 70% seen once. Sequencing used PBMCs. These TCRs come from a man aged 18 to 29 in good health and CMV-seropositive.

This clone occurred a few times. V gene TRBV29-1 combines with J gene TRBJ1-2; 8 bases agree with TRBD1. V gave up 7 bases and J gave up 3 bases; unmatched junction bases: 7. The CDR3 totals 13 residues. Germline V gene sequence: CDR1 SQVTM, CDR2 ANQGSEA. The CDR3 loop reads CSAADRADYGYTF. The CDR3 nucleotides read TGCAGCGCCGCGGACAGGGCGGACTATGGCTACACCTTC.

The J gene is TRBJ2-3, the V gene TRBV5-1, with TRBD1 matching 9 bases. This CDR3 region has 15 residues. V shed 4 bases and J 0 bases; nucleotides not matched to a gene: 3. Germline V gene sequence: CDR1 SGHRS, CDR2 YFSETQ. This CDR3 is CASSGDRGSTDTQYF. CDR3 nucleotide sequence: TGCGCCAGCAGCGGTGACAGGGGGAGCACAGATACGCAGTATTTT.

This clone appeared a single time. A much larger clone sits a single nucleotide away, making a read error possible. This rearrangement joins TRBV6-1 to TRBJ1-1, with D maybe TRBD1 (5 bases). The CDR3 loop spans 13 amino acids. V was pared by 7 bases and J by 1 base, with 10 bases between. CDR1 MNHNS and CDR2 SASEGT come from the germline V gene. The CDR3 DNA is TGTGCCAGCACTAAGGGGCAGAACACTGAAGCTTTCTTT. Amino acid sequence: CASTKGQNTEAFF.

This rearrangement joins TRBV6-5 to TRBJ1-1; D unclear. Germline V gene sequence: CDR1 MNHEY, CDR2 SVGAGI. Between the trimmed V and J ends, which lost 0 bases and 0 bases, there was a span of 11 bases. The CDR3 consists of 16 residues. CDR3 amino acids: CASSYSWAPMNTEAFF. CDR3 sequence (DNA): TGTGCCAGCAGTTACTCTTGGGCACCTATGAACACTGAAGCTTTCTTT.

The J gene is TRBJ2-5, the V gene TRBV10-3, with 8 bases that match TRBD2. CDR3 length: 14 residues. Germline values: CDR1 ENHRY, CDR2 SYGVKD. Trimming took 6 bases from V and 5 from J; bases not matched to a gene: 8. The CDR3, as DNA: TGTGCCATCAGCTCTTCGGGAGGGTCTGAGACCCAGTACTTC. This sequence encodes CAISSSGGSETQYF.

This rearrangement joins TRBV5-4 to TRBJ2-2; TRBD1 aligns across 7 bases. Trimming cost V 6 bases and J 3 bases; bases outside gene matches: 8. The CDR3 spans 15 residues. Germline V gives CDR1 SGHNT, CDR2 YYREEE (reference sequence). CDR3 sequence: CASTIQGSHTGELFF. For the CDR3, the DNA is TGTGCCAGCACCATACAGGGGTCTCACACCGGGGAGCTGTTTTTT.

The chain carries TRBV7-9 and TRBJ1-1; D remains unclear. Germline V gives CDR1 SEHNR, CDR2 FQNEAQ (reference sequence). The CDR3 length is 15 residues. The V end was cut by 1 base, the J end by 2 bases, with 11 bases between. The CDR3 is CASSLERGRNTEAFF. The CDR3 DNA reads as TGTGCCAGCAGCTTAGAACGGGGAAGAAACACTGAAGCTTTCTTT.

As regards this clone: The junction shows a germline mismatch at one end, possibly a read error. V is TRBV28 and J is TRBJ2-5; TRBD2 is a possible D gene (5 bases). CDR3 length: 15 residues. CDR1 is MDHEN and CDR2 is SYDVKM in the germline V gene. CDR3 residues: CASSSGEPLPEAQYF. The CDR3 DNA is TGTGCCAGCAGTTCCGGGGAACCCCTCCCAGAGGCCCAGTACTTC.

The CDR3 DNA reads as TGCAGCGTTGTCACCCCGGGGTTGAACACTGAAGCTTTCTTT. As protein: CSVVTPGLNTEAFF. V usage is TRBV29-1 and J usage is TRBJ1-1; the D is unclear. The CDR3 spans 14 residues. Germline assignment: CDR1 SQVTM and CDR2 ANQGSEA. V was clipped by 4 bases and J by 0 bases, with 12 bases between them.

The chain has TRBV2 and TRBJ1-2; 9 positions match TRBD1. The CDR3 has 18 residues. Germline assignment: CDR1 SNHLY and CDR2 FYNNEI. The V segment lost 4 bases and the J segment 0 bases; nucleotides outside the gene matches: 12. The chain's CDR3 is CASSVAMGQGLANYGYTF. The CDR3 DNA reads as TGTGCCAGCAGTGTCGCAATGGGACAGGGATTAGCTAACTATGGCTACACCTTC.

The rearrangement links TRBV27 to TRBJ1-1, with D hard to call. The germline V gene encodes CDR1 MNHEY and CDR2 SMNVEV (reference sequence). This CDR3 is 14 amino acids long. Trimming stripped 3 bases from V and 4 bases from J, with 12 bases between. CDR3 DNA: TGTGCCAGCAGTTTTTCGTCAGGAACCACTGAAGCTTTCTTT. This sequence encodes CASSFSSGTTEAFF.

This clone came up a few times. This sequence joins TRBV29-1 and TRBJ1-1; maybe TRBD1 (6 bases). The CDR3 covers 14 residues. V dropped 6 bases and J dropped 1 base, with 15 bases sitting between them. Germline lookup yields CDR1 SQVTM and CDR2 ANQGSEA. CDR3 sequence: CSVPPGGWNTEAFF. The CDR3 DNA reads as TGCAGCGTCCCCCCTGGGGGCTGGAACACTGAAGCTTTCTTT.

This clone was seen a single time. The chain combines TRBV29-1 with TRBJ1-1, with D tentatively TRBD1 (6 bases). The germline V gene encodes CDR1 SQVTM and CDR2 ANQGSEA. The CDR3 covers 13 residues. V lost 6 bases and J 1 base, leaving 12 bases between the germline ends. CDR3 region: CSVREDRNTEAFF. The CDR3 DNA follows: TGCAGCGTCAGAGAGGACAGGAACACTGAAGCTTTCTTT. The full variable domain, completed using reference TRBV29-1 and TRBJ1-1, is SAVISQKPSRDICQRGTSLTIQCQVDSQVTMMFWYRQQPGQSLTLIATANQGSEATYESGFVIDKFPISRPNLTFSTLTVSNMSPEDSSIYLCSVREDRNTEAFFGQGTRLTVV.

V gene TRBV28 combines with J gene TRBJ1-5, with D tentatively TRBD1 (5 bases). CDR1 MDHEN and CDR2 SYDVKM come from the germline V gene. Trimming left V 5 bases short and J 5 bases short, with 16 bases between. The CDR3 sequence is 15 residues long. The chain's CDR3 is CASSDDSSGYQPQHF. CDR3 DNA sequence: TGTGCCAGCAGTGATGACAGCTCGGGTTATCAGCCCCAGCATTTT.

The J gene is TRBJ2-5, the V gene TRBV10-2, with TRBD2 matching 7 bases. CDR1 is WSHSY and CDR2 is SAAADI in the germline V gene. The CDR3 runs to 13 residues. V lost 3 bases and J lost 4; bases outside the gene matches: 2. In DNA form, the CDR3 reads TGCGCCAGCAGTGAAGGCGGGAGAGAGACCCAGTACTTC. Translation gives CASSEGGRETQYF.